These 29 T cell receptor beta chains were all obtained from the same sample, sequenced in a study of blood T cell repertoires in COVID-19. The data were produced by immunoSEQ multiplex PCR, yet TCRdb's version contains in-frame clones alone and is incomplete. The data show more than 150,000 clones, roughly three quarters seen once. Sequenced material: PBMCs or T cells enriched from blood (not recorded which). All receptors derive from a man between 60 and 75 years old who had been exposed to COVID-19.

The chain joins TRBV24-1 to TRBJ2-1, with a weak D call TRBD1 (6 bases). Germline loops: CDR1 KGHDR, CDR2 SFDVKD. The CDR3 loop spans 16 amino acids. V lost 2 bases and J lost 8, with 18 bases in between. The CDR3 reads CATSDYKTGFTDEQFF. The CDR3 DNA is TGTGCCACCAGTGATTACAAAACAGGGTTTACGGATGAGCAGTTCTTC.

The chain employs TRBV3-1 (or the pseudogene TRBV3-2) and TRBJ1-5, with a possible D match to TRBD1 (5 bases). Per the germline V gene, CDR1 is LGHDT and CDR2 is YNNKEL (reference sequence). This CDR3 contains 14 residues. V was shortened by 8 bases and J by 2 bases, with 13 bases between the two germline ends. The CDR3 DNA is TGTGCCAGCGGGGATCCGGGGGGCAATCAGCCCCAGCATTTT. It translates to CASGDPGGNQPQHF.

This clone was counted once. The rearrangement uses TRBV6-5 and TRBJ1-2; 8 nucleotides match TRBD1. Germline assignment: CDR1 MNHEY and CDR2 SVGAGI. The ends lost 4 bases at V and 5 bases at J; junction bases unmatched: 3. CDR3 length: 13 amino acids. The CDR3 DNA reads TGTGCCAGCAGTTTACAGGGGGGATATGGCTACACCTTC. This gives the protein CASSLQGGYGYTF.

CDR3: CSSTKQGASEAFF. The DNA of the CDR3 is TGCAGTTCTACAAAACAGGGGGCGTCTGAAGCTTTCTTT. The rearrangement links TRBV29-1 to TRBJ1-1; TRBD1 matches at 9 bases. Germline V gene lookup returns CDR1 SQVTM and CDR2 ANQGSEA. This CDR3 is 13 amino acids long. Drawing the rest from reference TRBV29-1 and TRBJ1-1, the complete variable domain is SAVISQKPSRDICQRGTSLTIQCQVDSQVTMMFWYRQQPGQSLTLIATANQGSEATYESGFVIDKFPISRPNLTFSTLTVSNMSPEDSSIYLCSSTKQGASEAFFGQGTRLTVV.

By share, this clone ranks as medium-sized. This chain connects TRBV4-2 to TRBJ2-5; TRBD2 matches 9 bases. Looked up from germline, CDR1 is LGHNA and CDR2 is YNFKEQ. J was trimmed by 4 bases and V by 0 bases; bases with no gene match: 9. The CDR3 is 17 residues long. DNA for the CDR3: TGTGCCAGCAGCCAAGATCGGGATAGCGGGAGTGTAGAGACCCAGTACTTC. Translation gives CASSQDRDSGSVETQYF.

The chain uses TRBV5-4 and TRBJ2-5, with 15 bases identical to TRBD2. Germline CDR1 reads SGHNT; CDR2 reads YYREEE (reference sequence). The CDR3 runs 17 residues. Trimming cost V 4 bases and J 1 base; bases outside gene matches: 5. The CDR3, as DNA: TGTGCCAGCAGCGCCGGGACTAGCGGGAGGCTCCAAGAGACCCAGTACTTC. Translating it yields CASSAGTSGRLQETQYF.

The chain carries TRBV7-9 and TRBJ1-6, with a weak D call TRBD1 (6 bases). There are 15 residues in the CDR3. Germline V gives CDR1 SEHNR, CDR2 FQNEAQ (reference sequence). V was cut by 5 bases and J by 7 bases, with 15 bases left in between. This CDR3 is CASSPPGAPNSPLHF. The DNA for the CDR3 is TGTGCCAGCAGCCCCCCAGGGGCCCCAAATTCACCCCTCCACTTT.

V usage is TRBV11-2 and J usage is TRBJ2-5, with TRBD2 matching over 9 bases. The ends lost 1 base at V and 4 bases at J; junction bases unmatched: 4. The CDR3 consists of 15 residues. Germline V lookup: CDR1 SGHAT, CDR2 FQNNGV. The CDR3: CASSLVSGSSETQYF. Here the CDR3 DNA reads TGTGCCAGCAGCTTAGTTAGCGGGAGTTCAGAGACCCAGTACTTC. Combining the CDR3 with reference TRBV11-2 and TRBJ2-5 gives the whole variable domain EAGVAQSPRYKIIEKRQSVAFWCNPISGHATLYWYQQILGQGPKLLIQFQNNGVVDDSQLPKDRFSAERLKGVDSTLKIQPAKLEDSAVYLCASSLVSGSSETQYFGPGTRLLVL.

The V gene is TRBV4-1, the J gene TRBJ2-7; 7 nucleotides line up with TRBD2. CDR1 MGHRA and CDR2 YSYEKL come from the germline V gene. The CDR3 is 14 residues long. V was pared by 1 base and J by 0 bases, with 0 bases of the junction left unmatched. The CDR3 is CASSQAGGSYEQYF. The DNA for the CDR3 is TGCGCCAGCAGCCAAGCGGGGGGCTCCTACGAGCAGTACTTC.

The gene calls are TRBV12-3 or TRBV12-4 and TRBJ2-7; 7 nucleotides line up with TRBD2. Trimming cost V 8 bases and J 4 bases; bases outside gene matches: 2. The CDR3 runs to 11 residues. The CDR3 protein is CASGGGYEQYF. As DNA, the CDR3 is TGTGCCAGCGGGGGGGGGTACGAGCAGTACTTC.

The CDR3 DNA reads as TGTGCCAGCAGCCCGCCCCGTAGCGGGAGGTCGGATACGCAGTATTTT. Translating it yields CASSPPRSGRSDTQYF. The V gene is TRBV7-9, the J gene TRBJ2-3; 10 bases are a match to TRBD2. In germline, CDR1 is SEHNR, CDR2 FQNEAQ (reference sequence). CDR3 length equals 16 residues. The junction had 11 bases not matched to a gene; V was cut back by 5 bases and J by 6 bases.

The chain recombines TRBV28 with TRBJ1-1; 7 bases align to TRBD1. There are 13 residues in the CDR3. Germline values: CDR1 MDHEN, CDR2 SYDVKM. Losses at the gene ends were 11 bases for V and 0 bases for J; bases not matched to a gene: 6. CDR3 sequence reads: CAARGSLNTEAFF. In nucleotides, the CDR3 is TGTGCCGCCAGGGGGAGCTTGAACACTGAAGCTTTCTTT.

This chain's CDR3 is CASSLNGNTEAFF. CDR3 DNA sequence: TGTGCCAGCAGTTTAAACGGGAACACTGAAGCTTTCTTT. The genes are TRBV28 and TRBJ1-1; D not certain. This CDR3 spans 13 amino acids. V was shortened by 2 bases and J by 1 base, with 5 bases between the two germline ends. Looked up from germline, CDR1 is MDHEN and CDR2 is SYDVKM.

The CDR3 loop reads CASSGGQGFYNEQFF. The CDR3 nucleotides are TGTGCCAGCAGCGGGGGACAGGGATTCTACAATGAGCAGTTCTTC. The rearrangement uses TRBV9 and TRBJ2-1; TRBD1 agrees at 9 bases. The CDR3 is 15 residues long. The J segment lost 3 bases and the V segment lost 3 bases, leaving 4 bases of the junction unmatched. In germline, CDR1 is SGDLS, CDR2 YYNGEE.

The chain has TRBV5-1 and TRBJ1-2; D remains unclear. CDR3 length: 13 residues. V lost 3 bases to trimming and J lost 2 bases, with 8 bases between them. Germline V lookup: CDR1 SGHRS, CDR2 YFSETQ. CDR3 nucleotide sequence: TGCGCCAGCAGCTCCGGAGGAAACTATGGCTACACCTTC. This sequence encodes CASSSGGNYGYTF.

The chain is built from TRBV2 and TRBJ2-7; 8 nucleotides line up with TRBD2. CDR1 and CDR2 (germline): SNHLY, FYNNEI. Trimming cost V 8 bases and J 2 bases; bases outside gene matches: 8. The CDR3 has 14 residues. The CDR3 DNA follows: TGTGCCAGCCGTAGCGGGATTCTGGCCTACGAGCAGTACTTC. Translating it yields CASRSGILAYEQYF.

As DNA, the CDR3 is TGTGCCAGCGGGAGGACAGATACGCAGTATTTT. It codes for CASGRTDTQYF. This rearrangement joins TRBV28 to TRBJ2-3, with D maybe TRBD2 (6 bases). Trimming stripped 8 bases from V and 3 bases from J, with 6 bases between. The length of the CDR3 is 11 residues. Germline values: CDR1 MDHEN, CDR2 SYDVKM. Combining the CDR3 with reference TRBV28 and TRBJ2-3 gives the whole variable domain DVKVTQSSRYLVKRTGEKVFLECVQDMDHENMFWYRQDPGLGLRLIYFSYDVKMKEKGDIPEGYSVSREKKERFSLILESASTNQTSMYLCASGRTDTQYFGPGTRLTVL.

This chain uses TRBV11-2 with TRBJ1-6; 7 bases are shared with TRBD1. V lost 1 base and J lost 8; bases outside the gene matches: 8. The CDR3 sequence is 16 residues long. Germline-derived CDR1 and CDR2 are SGHAT and FQNNGV. CDR3 DNA: TGTGCCAGCAGCTTAGGTCAACGGACAGGAGATTCACCCCTCCACTTT. Translation gives CASSLGQRTGDSPLHF.

The chain carries TRBV24-1 and TRBJ2-1, with D perhaps TRBD1 (8 bases). V was trimmed by 4 bases and J by 8 bases, leaving 17 bases between them. There are 15 residues in the CDR3. Germline V lookup: CDR1 KGHDR, CDR2 SFDVKD. CDR3 nucleotide sequence: TGTGCCACCAGTGACGCCCAACAGGGGGGGGATGAGCAGTTCTTC. Encoded protein: CATSDAQQGGDEQFF.

This clone occurred many times. This chain connects TRBV7-2 to TRBJ2-7; TRBD2 matches 7 bases. CDR3 size: 15 residues. V shed 7 bases, J shed 4 bases, and the junction held 13 bases outside the gene matches. The germline V gene has CDR1 SGHTA and CDR2 FQGNSA. CDR3 sequence reads: CASTPARVGGYEQYF. The CDR3 nucleotides are TGTGCCAGCACCCCAGCCAGGGTGGGGGGGTACGAGCAGTACTTC.

The gene calls are TRBV19 and TRBJ2-6; no firm D call. The ends were cut back, 4 bases at V and 0 bases at J, with 7 bases in the middle. There are 15 residues in the CDR3. Germline V CDR1 and CDR2: LNHDA, SQIVND (reference sequence). CDR3 sequence: CASSTVPSGANVLTF. CDR3 nucleotides: TGTGCCAGTAGTACCGTCCCCTCTGGGGCCAACGTCCTGACTTTC.

The chain combines TRBV27 with TRBJ1-1; 7 bases map to TRBD1. Germline CDR1 is MNHEY and CDR2 is SMNVEV (reference sequence). The CDR3 has 13 residues. V was pared by 3 bases and J by 4 bases, with 2 bases of the junction left unmatched. This CDR3 is CASSLAGGTEAFF. The CDR3 DNA reads as TGTGCCAGCAGTTTGGCAGGGGGCACTGAAGCTTTCTTT.

The gene calls are TRBV6-1 and TRBJ2-7; D is possibly TRBD2 (6 bases). The CDR3 runs 13 residues. V was shortened by 2 bases and J by 3 bases, with 8 bases between the two germline ends. CDR1 MNHNS and CDR2 SASEGT come from the germline V gene. The CDR3, as DNA: TGTGCCAGCAGTGAAACTAGCAGCTACGAGCAGTACTTC. Translating gives CASSETSSYEQYF.

V gene TRBV6-5 combines with J gene TRBJ1-5, with a possible D match to TRBD1 (6 bases). CDR3 length: 13 residues. The V gene's germline CDR1 is MNHEY and CDR2 SVGAGI. V lost 8 bases to trimming and J lost 4 bases, with 12 bases between them. In DNA form, the CDR3 reads TGTGCCAGCGCTACAGGGAGTAATCAGCCCCAGCATTTT. This gives the protein CASATGSNQPQHF.

The CDR3 nucleotides read TGTGCCAGCAGCTTGTGGCTAGCCCGCTCCAACACCGGGGAGCTGTTTTTT. Translated: CASSLWLARSNTGELFF. The chain recombines TRBV5-6 with TRBJ2-2, with D tentatively TRBD2 (5 bases). V was pared by 1 base and J by 2 bases, with 15 bases between. Germline loops: CDR1 SGHDT, CDR2 YYEEEE. The CDR3 spans 17 residues.

This clone was picked up a small number of times. The chain employs TRBV12-5 and TRBJ2-3; 8 nucleotides match TRBD2. The CDR3 is 19 amino acids. J gave up 4 bases and V 4 bases, and 19 bases lay outside the gene matches. The germline V gene encodes CDR1 LGHNT and CDR2 FRNRAP. CDR3 region: CASGWGLRSGRLQSDTQYF. Written as DNA, the CDR3 is TGTGCTAGTGGTTGGGGCTTGAGAAGCGGGAGACTACAGTCAGATACGCAGTATTTT.

This chain joins TRBV28 and TRBJ1-1, with D uncertain. Deletions cut 7 bases from V and 1 base from J, with 10 bases between. This CDR3 spans 13 amino acids. Germline CDR1 and CDR2: MDHEN and SYDVKM. CDR3 region: CASTLPKNTEAFF. CDR3 nucleotides: TGTGCCAGCACCCTACCAAAGAACACTGAAGCTTTCTTT.

J is TRBJ1-5 and V is TRBV5-6, with a tentative D call TRBD1 (6 bases). Germline loops: CDR1 SGHDT, CDR2 YYEEEE. The V end was cut by 3 bases, the J end by 6 bases, with 16 bases between. The CDR3 covers 15 residues. The CDR3 here is CASSSIHRAGQPQHF. The DNA for the CDR3 is TGTGCCAGCAGCTCAATACACAGGGCAGGTCAGCCCCAGCATTTT.

The rearrangement uses TRBV9 and TRBJ2-7; D perhaps matches TRBD2 (6 bases). Germline loops: CDR1 SGDLS, CDR2 YYNGEE. The CDR3 spans 15 residues. Trimming pared 0 bases from V and 2 bases from J, leaving 12 bases between. Here the CDR3 DNA reads TGTGCCAGCAGCGTAGAGCCGGGAGTCCCCTACGAGCAGTACTTC. It encodes CASSVEPGVPYEQYF.